The TCR beta chain described here comes from a study of identical twins. TCRdb independently ran MiXCR on the 5' RACE reads; one entry per CDR3 protein. This sample carries a few hundred thousand distinct CDR3 sequences, more than 20% of them seen once, and the ten largest clones take approximately 2.9%. This CDR3 has 14 amino acids. V lost 5 bases and J 3 bases, leaving 14 bases between the germline ends. Germline loops: CDR1 SGHRS, CDR2 YFSETQ. These sequences were also reported in another study, on T cells expressing NK-cell markers.

The receptor was isolated from a woman under 30 in good health. Sequencing input: CD4+ T cells sorted from blood. The gene calls are TRBV5-1 and TRBJ1-1, with D maybe TRBD1 (6 bases). In DNA, the CDR3 is TGCGCCAGCAGTAGGAACAGGGATGACACTGAAGCTTTCTTT. This codes for CASSRNRDDTEAFF.